The clone carrying this TCR beta chain has just a few counts. This sample was taken from a study of blood T cell repertoires in COVID-19. Study details: Sites across the United States, Italy and Spain contributed samples from acute and convalescent COVID-19. The cDNA or gDNA used as material had been derived from T cells, B-cell-depleted T cells, or PBMCs.

Participants came from about two dozen US areas, aged about 18 to 100 years. Cohorts were assigned according to the clinical history that participants reported. CDR3 length: 13 amino acids. Germline CDR1 and CDR2: SQVTM and ANQGSEA. V shed 4 bases and J 2 bases; nucleotides not matched to a gene: 3. The assay was immunoSEQ multiplex PCR, and TCRdb's table has in-frame clones only and misses some. The data show around 370,000 clones, with 88% seen just once and roughly 1.2% held by the top ten. The rearrangement links TRBV29-1 to TRBJ1-2; 8 bases are a match to TRBD1. The sequenced sample consisted of PBMCs or T cells enriched from blood (not recorded which). This TCR derives from a woman younger than 30 who had recovered from COVID-19. Written as DNA, the CDR3 is TGCAGCGTTGTGAACAGGGGGAACTATGGCTACACCTTC. It codes for CSVVNRGNYGYTF. The full variable domain, with the rest looked up from reference TRBV29-1 and TRBJ1-2, is SAVISQKPSRDICQRGTSLTIQCQVDSQVTMMFWYRQQPGQSLTLIATANQGSEATYESGFVIDKFPISRPNLTFSTLTVSNMSPEDSSIYLCSVVNRGNYGYTFGSGTRLTVV.